The rows below give T cell receptor beta chains drawn from one sample of a study of tumor-infiltrating lymphocytes in primary liver carcinoma. TCRdb reprocessed the multiplex PCR reads via MiXCR and lists one record per CDR3 protein. The table has 55,000 to 65,000 distinct CDR3 sequences, 65% to 80% seen once; the top ten hold roughly three fifths. Sequences were obtained from liver tumor tissue from sampling region 2. Receptors were obtained from a man aged 35 to 55 with primary liver carcinoma and hepatitis B virus infection. The CDR3 runs from the conserved cysteine through the conserved F or W. Fields, in order: D gene, V gene, clone size, J gene, CDR3 protein, CDR3 DNA. D genes are given only for firm matches. Only part of the rows carry a size: once, few, many, or a class if the clone is expanded.

TRBD1,TRBV4-1,.,TRBJ2-2,CASVQTDRFSGELFF,TGCGCCAGCGTACAGACGGACAGGTTCTCCGGGGAGCTGTTTTTC
.,TRBV6-5,many,TRBJ2-3,CASQSSTDTQYF,TGTGCCAGCCAGTCTAGCACAGATACGCAGTATTTT
.,TRBV7-2,few,TRBJ1-4,CASSLALGEKLFF,TGTGCCAGCAGCTTAGCGCTCGGCGAAAAACTGTTTTTT
TRBD1,TRBV6-5,.,TRBJ1-1,CASSYQGAYAEAFF,TGTGCCAGCAGTTATCAGGGGGCCTACGCTGAAGCTTTCTTT
.,TRBV11-2,.,TRBJ2-2,CASSFAGSSIRELFF,TGTGCCAGCAGCTTTGCGGGATCGAGCATCAGGGAGCTGTTTTTT
TRBD1,TRBV6-1,.,TRBJ1-5,CASSNPGQGSQPQHF,TGTGCCAGCAGTAATCCGGGACAGGGGAGTCAGCCCCAGCATTTT
.,TRBV4-3,.,TRBJ2-7,CTNSQGRETPYEQYF,TGCACCAACAGCCAAGGTCGGGAGACTCCCTACGAGCAGTACTTC
.,TRBV6-5,.,TRBJ2-5,CASTTREETQYF,TGTGCCAGCACTACCAGGGAAGAGACCCAGTACTTC
.,TRBV29-1,.,TRBJ1-1,CSVGGGPREALF,TGCAGCGTTGGCGGGGGTCCCAGGGAGGCTCTCTTT
.,TRBV4-3,.,TRBJ2-3,CASSHDTDTQYF,TGCGCCAGCAGTCATGATACCGATACGCAGTATTTT
.,TRBV6-6,.,TRBJ2-5,CASSYSTIEIQYF,TGTGCCAGCAGTTACTCGACGATAGAGATCCAGTACTTC
.,TRBV6-6,.,TRBJ2-2,CASNRNTGELFF,TGTGCCAGCAATAGGAACACTGGGGAGCTGTTTTTT
.,TRBV11-1,many,TRBJ2-3,CANSFIGTDTQYF,TGTGCCAACAGCTTTATTGGTACAGATACGCAGTATTTT
TRBD2,TRBV29-1,.,TRBJ2-3,CSVRTSGSWRDTQYF,TGCAGCGTACGGACTAGCGGGAGTTGGAGAGATACGCAGTATTTT
.,TRBV10-3,.,TRBJ2-2,CAIMEQDNTGELFF,TGTGCCATCATGGAGCAGGACAACACCGGGGAGCTGTTTTTT
TRBD2,TRBV11-2,.,TRBJ2-1,CTSSPVTSNYNEQFF,TGTACCAGCAGCCCCGTGACTAGCAACTACAATGAACAGTTCTTC
TRBD1,TRBV11-3,.,TRBJ2-2,CASSPGGQTNTGELFF,TGTGCCAGCAGCCCAGGGGGACAGACGAACACCGGGGAGCTGTTTTTT
TRBD2,TRBV6-1,.,TRBJ2-3,CASSEGGSSYTQYF,TGTGCCAGCAGTGAAGGCGGGAGCTCATATACGCAGTATTTT